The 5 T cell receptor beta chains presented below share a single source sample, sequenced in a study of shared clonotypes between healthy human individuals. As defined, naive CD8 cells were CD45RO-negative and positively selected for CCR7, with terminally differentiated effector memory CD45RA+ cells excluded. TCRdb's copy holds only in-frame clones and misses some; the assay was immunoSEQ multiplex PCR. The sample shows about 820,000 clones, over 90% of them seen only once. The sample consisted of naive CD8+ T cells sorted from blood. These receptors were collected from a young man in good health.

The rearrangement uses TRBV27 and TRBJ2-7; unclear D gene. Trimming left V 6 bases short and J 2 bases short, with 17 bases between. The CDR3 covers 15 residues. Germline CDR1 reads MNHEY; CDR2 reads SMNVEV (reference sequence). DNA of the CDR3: TGTGCCAGCAGCCCCGTCCTGGGCAGCCCCTACGAGCAGTACTTC. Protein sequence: CASSPVLGSPYEQYF.

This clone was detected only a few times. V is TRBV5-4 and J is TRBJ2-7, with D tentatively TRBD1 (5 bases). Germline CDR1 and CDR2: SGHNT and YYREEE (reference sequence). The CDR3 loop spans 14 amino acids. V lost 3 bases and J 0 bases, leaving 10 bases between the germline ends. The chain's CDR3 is CASSSMDTSYEQYF. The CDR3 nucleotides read TGTGCCAGCAGCTCCATGGACACCTCCTACGAGCAGTACTTC.

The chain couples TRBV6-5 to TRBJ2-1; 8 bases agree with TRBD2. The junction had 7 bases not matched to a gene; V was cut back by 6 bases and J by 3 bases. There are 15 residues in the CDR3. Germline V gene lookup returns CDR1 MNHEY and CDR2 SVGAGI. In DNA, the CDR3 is TGTGCCAGCAGCAACGGACTAGCAAGCTACAATGAGCAGTTCTTC. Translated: CASSNGLASYNEQFF.

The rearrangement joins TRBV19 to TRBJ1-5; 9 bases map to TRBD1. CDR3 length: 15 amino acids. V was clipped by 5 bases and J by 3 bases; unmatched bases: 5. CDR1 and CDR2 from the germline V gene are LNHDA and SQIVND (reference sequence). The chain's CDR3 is CASSAGTGFNQPQHF. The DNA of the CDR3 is TGTGCCAGTAGTGCCGGGACAGGGTTCAATCAGCCCCAGCATTTT.

CDR3 amino acids: CASSSGGPTNQPQHF. The CDR3 nucleotides are TGTGCCAGCAGTTCCGGGGGACCGACCAATCAGCCCCAGCATTTT. This chain joins TRBV28 and TRBJ1-5, with D maybe TRBD1 (5 bases). Looked up from germline, CDR1 is MDHEN and CDR2 is SYDVKM. CDR3 size: 15 residues. Deletions cut 4 bases from V and 3 bases from J, with 13 bases between.